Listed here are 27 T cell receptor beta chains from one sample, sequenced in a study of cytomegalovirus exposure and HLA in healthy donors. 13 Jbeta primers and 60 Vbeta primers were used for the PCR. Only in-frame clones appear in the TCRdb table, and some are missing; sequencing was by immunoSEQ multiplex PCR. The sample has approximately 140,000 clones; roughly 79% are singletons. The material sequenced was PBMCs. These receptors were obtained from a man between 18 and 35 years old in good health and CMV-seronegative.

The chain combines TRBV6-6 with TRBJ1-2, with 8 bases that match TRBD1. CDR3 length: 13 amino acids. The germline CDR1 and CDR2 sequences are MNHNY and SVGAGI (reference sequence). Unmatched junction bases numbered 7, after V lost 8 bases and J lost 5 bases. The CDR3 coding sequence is TGTGCCAGCGGGTGGGGACAGGCATATGGCTACACCTTC. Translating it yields CASGWGQAYGYTF.

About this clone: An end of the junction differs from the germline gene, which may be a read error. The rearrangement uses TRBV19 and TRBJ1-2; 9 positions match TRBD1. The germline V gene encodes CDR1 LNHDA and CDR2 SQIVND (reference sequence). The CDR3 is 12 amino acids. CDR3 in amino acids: CASSIGGQGAAF. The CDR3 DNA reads TGTGCCAGTAGTATAGGGGGACAGGGCGCGGCCTTC.

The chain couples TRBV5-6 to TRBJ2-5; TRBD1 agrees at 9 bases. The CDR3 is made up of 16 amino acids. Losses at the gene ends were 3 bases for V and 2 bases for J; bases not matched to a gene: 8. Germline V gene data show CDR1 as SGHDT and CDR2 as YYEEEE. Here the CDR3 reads CASSSPTGGGQETQYF. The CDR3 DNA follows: TGTGCCAGCAGCTCTCCGACAGGGGGAGGGCAAGAGACCCAGTACTTC.

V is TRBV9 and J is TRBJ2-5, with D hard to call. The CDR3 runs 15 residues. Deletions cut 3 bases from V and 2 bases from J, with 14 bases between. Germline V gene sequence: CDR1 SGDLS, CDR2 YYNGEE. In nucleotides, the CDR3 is TGTGCCAGCAGCGCCGGAAAACAGAGACAAGAGACCCAGTACTTC. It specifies CASSAGKQRQETQYF.

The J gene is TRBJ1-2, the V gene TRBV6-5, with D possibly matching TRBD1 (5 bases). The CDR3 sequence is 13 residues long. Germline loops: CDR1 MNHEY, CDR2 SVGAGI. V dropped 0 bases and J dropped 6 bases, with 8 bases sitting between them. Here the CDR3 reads CASSYSSGDGYTF. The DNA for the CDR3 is TGTGCCAGCAGTTACTCGTCGGGGGATGGCTACACCTTC.

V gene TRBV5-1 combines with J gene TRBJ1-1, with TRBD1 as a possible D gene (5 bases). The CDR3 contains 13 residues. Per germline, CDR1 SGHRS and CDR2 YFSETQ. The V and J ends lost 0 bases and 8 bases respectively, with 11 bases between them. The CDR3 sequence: CASSLDWGREAFF. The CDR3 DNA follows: TGCGCCAGCAGCTTGGATTGGGGCAGGGAAGCTTTCTTT.

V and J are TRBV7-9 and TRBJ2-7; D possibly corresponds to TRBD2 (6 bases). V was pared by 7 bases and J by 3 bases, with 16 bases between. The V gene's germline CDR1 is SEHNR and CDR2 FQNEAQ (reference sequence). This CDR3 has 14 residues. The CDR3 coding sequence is TGTGCCAGCACCCAATATCCGGGACTCTACGAGCAGTACTTC. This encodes CASTQYPGLYEQYF.

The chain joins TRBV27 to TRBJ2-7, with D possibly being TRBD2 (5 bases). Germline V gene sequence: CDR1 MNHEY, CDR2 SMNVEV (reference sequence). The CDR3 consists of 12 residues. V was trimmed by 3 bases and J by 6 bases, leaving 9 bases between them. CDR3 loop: CASSFRGSEQYF. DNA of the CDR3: TGTGCCAGCAGTTTTCGGGGATCCGAGCAGTACTTC.

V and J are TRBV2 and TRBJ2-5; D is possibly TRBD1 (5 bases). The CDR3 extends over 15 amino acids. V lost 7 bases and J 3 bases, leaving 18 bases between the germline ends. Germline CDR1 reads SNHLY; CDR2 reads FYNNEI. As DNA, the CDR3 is TGTGCCAGCACCCCCCTTGGGGCAGATGAAGAGACCCAGTACTTC. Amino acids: CASTPLGADEETQYF.

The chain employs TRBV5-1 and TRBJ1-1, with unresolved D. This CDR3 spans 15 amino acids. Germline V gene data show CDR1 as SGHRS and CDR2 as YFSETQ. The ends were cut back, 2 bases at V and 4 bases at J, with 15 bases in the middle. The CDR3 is CASSFLIRETTEAFF. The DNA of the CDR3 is TGCGCCAGCAGCTTCTTGATTAGGGAGACCACTGAAGCTTTCTTT.

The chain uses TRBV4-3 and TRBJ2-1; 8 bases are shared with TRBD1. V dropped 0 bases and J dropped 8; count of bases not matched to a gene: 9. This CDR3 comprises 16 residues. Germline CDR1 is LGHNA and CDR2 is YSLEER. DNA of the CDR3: TGCGCCAGCAGCCAAGATCAAGGACAGGGCAAGGATGAGCAGTTCTTC. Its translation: CASSQDQGQGKDEQFF.

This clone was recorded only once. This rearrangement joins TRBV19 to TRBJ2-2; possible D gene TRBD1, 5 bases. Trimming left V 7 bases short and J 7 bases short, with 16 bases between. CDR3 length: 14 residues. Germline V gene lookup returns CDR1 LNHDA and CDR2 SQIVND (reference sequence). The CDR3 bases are TGTGCCAGTACTCAGGGATTAATGGTCGGGGAGCTGTTTTTT. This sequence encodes CASTQGLMVGELFF.

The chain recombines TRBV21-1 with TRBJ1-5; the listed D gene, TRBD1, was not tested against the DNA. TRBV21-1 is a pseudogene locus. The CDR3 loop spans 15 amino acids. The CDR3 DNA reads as TGTGCCAGCAGCAAAGGGACAGACTTCAATCAGCCCCAGCATTTT. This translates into CASSKGTDFNQPQHF.

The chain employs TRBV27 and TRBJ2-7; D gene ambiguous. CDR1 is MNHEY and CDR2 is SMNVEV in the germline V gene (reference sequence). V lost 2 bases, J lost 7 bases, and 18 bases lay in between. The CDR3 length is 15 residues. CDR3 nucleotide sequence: TGTGCCAGCAGTTTAGGAGTGGGTCTCGCCGTGGAGCAGTACTTC. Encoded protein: CASSLGVGLAVEQYF.

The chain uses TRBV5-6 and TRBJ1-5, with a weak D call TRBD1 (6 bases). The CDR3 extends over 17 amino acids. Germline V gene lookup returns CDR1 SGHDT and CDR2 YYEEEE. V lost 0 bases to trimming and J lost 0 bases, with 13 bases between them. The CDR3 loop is CASSLGQALNSNQPQHF. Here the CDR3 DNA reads TGTGCCAGCAGCTTGGGACAGGCTTTGAATAGCAATCAGCCCCAGCATTTT.

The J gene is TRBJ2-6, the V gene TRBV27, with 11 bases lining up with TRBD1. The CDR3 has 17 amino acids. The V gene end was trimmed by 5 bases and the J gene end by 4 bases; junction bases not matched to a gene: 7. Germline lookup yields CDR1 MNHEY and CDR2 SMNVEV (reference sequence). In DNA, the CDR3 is TGTGCCAGCAGTCGCCGGGACAGGGGGTTCGGGGCCAACGTCCTGACTTTC. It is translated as CASSRRDRGFGANVLTF.

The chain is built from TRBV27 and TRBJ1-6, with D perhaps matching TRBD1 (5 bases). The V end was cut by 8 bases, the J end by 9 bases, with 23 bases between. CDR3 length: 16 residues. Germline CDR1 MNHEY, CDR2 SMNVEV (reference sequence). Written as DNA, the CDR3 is TGTGCCAGCGGTATTGGACGGCCAGGTAGGGGTTCACCCCTCCACTTT. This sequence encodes CASGIGRPGRGSPLHF.

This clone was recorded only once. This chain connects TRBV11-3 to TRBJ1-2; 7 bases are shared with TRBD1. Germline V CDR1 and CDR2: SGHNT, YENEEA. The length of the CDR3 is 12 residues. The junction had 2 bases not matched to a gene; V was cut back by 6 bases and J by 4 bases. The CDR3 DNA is TGTGCCAGCAGGGACAGGATCTATGGCTACACCTTC. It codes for CASRDRIYGYTF.

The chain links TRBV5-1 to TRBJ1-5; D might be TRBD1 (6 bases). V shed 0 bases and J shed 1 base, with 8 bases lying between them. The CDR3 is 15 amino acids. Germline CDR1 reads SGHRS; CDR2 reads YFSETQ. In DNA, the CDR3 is TGCGCCAGCAGCTTGGATCAGGGGAGCAATCAGCCCCAGCATTTT. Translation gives CASSLDQGSNQPQHF.

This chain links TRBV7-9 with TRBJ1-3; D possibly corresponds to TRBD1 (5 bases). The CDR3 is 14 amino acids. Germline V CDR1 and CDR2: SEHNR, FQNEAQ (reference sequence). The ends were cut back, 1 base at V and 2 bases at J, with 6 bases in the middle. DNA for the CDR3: TGTGCCAGCAGCTTAGGGGGGGCTGGAAACACCATATATTTT. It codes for CASSLGGAGNTIYF.

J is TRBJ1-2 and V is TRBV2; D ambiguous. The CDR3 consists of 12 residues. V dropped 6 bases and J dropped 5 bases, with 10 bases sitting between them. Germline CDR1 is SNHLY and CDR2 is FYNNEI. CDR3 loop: CASRVREYGYTF. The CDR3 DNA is TGTGCCAGCAGAGTACGGGAATATGGCTACACCTTC.

This CDR3 reads CASSSGTSGGGQETQYF. The CDR3 nucleotides are TGTGCCAGCAGCTCAGGGACTAGCGGGGGGGGACAAGAGACCCAGTACTTC. J is TRBJ2-5 and V is TRBV7-3, with TRBD2 matching over 16 bases. Germline V lookup: CDR1 SGHTA, CDR2 FQGTGA. The CDR3 loop spans 17 amino acids. The junction had 4 bases not matched to a gene; V was cut back by 4 bases and J by 2 bases.

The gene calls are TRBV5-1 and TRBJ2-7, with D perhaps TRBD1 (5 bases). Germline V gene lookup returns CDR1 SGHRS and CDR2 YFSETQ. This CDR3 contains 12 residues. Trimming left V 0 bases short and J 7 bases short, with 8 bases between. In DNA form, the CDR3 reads TGCGCCAGCAGCTTGGCCCCAGGGGAGCAGTACTTC. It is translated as CASSLAPGEQYF.

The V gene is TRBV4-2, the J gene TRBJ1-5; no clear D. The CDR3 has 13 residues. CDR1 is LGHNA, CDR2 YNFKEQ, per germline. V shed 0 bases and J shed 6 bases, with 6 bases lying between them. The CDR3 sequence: CASSQDPVQPQHF. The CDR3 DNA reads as TGTGCCAGCAGCCAAGATCCGGTTCAGCCCCAGCATTTT.

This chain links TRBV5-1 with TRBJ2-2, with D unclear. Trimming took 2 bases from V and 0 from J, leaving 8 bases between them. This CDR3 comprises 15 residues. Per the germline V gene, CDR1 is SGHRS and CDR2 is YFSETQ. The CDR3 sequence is CASSFSLANTGELFF. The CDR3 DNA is TGCGCCAGCAGCTTTTCACTCGCGAACACCGGGGAGCTGTTTTTT.

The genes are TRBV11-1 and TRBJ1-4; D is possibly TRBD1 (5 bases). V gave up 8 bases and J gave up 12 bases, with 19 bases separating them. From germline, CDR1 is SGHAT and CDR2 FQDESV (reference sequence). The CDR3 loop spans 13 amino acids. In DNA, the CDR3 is TGTGCCAGCGGCAGACGGTCTTGGGGGGAACTGTTTTTT. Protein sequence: CASGRRSWGELFF.

CDR3 bases: TGCGCCAGCAGTGCTGGGGGGTCCCAAGAGACCCAGTACTTC. This translates into CASSAGGSQETQYF. This sequence joins TRBV10-1 and TRBJ2-5, with D maybe TRBD2 (6 bases). Trimming took off 4 bases at V and 1 base at J, with 10 bases between the two ends. CDR3 length: 14 residues. Germline CDR1 WNHNN, CDR2 SYGVQD (reference sequence).